This record concerns one TCR beta chain sequence. This specimen belongs to a study of blood T cell repertoires in COVID-19. The overall study: PBMCs, B-cell-depleted T cells, or T cells were the source of the cDNA or gDNA that made up the material.

Grouping used clinical history reported by participants in a survey and questionnaire. Exposed participants came across a COVID-19 case within 2 weeks before study entry. Here immunoSEQ multiplex PCR was the method, and the copy in TCRdb shows in-frame clones only, minus some. The table includes around 400,000 clones, roughly 88% detected once. Germline V gene sequence: CDR1 SQVTM, CDR2 ANQGSEA. The V end was cut by 2 bases, the J end by 11 bases, with 12 bases between. This CDR3 is built from 11 residues. This sequence was found in a woman aged 18 to 35 who had been exposed to COVID-19. This rearrangement joins TRBV29-1 to TRBJ1-1; a weak D match, TRBD1 (6 bases). Material for sequencing was PBMCs or T cells enriched from blood (not recorded which). The CDR3 coding sequence is TGCAGCGTTGAAAACAGGGTGGTGGCTTTCTTT. Protein: CSVENRVVAFF. Combining the CDR3 with reference TRBV29-1 and TRBJ1-1 gives the whole variable domain SAVISQKPSRDICQRGTSLTIQCQVDSQVTMMFWYRQQPGQSLTLIATANQGSEATYESGFVIDKFPISRPNLTFSTLTVSNMSPEDSSIYLCSVENRVVAFFGQGTRLTVV.